Listed below are T cell receptor beta chains from one sample, sequenced in a study of T cell responses to AZD1222 COVID-19 vaccine. Clones were read by immunoSEQ multiplex PCR, and TCRdb kept only the in-frame ones, dropping some. The data hold about 140,000 clones, with more than 75% observed a single time. The sequenced sample was peripheral blood, obtained 28 days after the second AZD1222 dose. Receptor source: an adult who received the AZD1222 COVID-19 vaccine. CDR3s leave out the opening cysteine and the closing phenylalanine or tryptophan. Clone size is given for some rows only: seen once, a few or many times, or a class if the clone is expanded.

V gene	clone size	J gene	CDR3 protein
TRBV2	-	TRBJ1-6	ASSEQGVISPLH
TRBV11-2	-	TRBJ2-3	ASSLEGHSTDTQY
TRBV6-6	-	TRBJ1-6	ASSSSGHRGAPLH
TRBV7-9	once	TRBJ1-2	ASSPYGTLNYGYT
TRBV7-2	-	TRBJ2-5	ASSPGYKVETQY
TRBV2	-	TRBJ1-2	ASSEARRRGGPHGYT
TRBV30	once	TRBJ1-4	AWRPRTFNEKLF
TRBV3-1/TRBV3-2	-	TRBJ1-2	ASSQVSGADGYT
TRBV2	once	TRBJ2-6	ASTENRASGANVLT
TRBV3-1/TRBV3-2	-	TRBJ1-3	ASSHGSRSGRGAIY
TRBV7-8	once	TRBJ2-1	ASSLDYRQSSYNEQF
TRBV5-1	-	TRBJ1-2	ASSRGTVAEYGYT
TRBV3-1/TRBV3-2	-	TRBJ1-5	ASSQDRAVNQPQH
TRBV28	once	TRBJ1-2	ASSLGQTYGYT
TRBV7-2	-	TRBJ2-7	ASSRRREYEQY
TRBV28	-	TRBJ1-2	ASSVGQGRYT
TRBV15	-	TRBJ2-1	ATSREGALAAYNEQF
TRBV4-1	-	TRBJ2-4	ASSQDTASGGFLNIQY
TRBV7-2	-	TRBJ2-7	ASGDNSYEQY
TRBV7-9	few	TRBJ2-1	ASSFASGSYNEQF
TRBV2	-	TRBJ2-6	ASRRTAGANVLT
TRBV18	-	TRBJ1-6	ASSPTYSSPLH
TRBV3-1/TRBV3-2	once	TRBJ1-3	ASSQSRGSGNTIY
TRBV9	-	TRBJ2-5	ASSVTGVFETQY
TRBV28	once	TRBJ1-5	ASWTGREQPQH
TRBV7-3	-	TRBJ2-2	ASSFGGNTGELF
TRBV12-3/TRBV12-4	-	TRBJ2-1	ASSNAPGYEQF
TRBV30	-	TRBJ1-2	ACVGQGKKSYT